These 22 T cell receptor beta chains share one sample of origin, sequenced in a study of cytomegalovirus exposure and HLA in healthy donors. Researchers ran the PCR with 60 Vbeta and 13 Jbeta primers. TCRdb keeps only in-frame clones here, not all; method: immunoSEQ multiplex PCR. The sample includes about 80,000 clones, around 60% of them seen just once. Sequences were obtained from PBMCs. These receptors all stem from a male donor in good health and CMV-seropositive.

The rearrangement links TRBV21-1 to TRBJ2-5; TRBD2, the D gene given by the table, was not confirmed from the DNA. TRBV21-1 is flagged as a pseudogene. This CDR3 is 13 amino acids long. CDR3: CASMEEGKETQYF. The DNA of the CDR3 is TGTGCCAGCATGGAGGAAGGCAAAGAGACCCAGTACTTC.

V is TRBV11-2 and J is TRBJ1-2; a possible D gene is TRBD1 (5 bases). Germline V gene sequence: CDR1 SGHAT, CDR2 FQNNGV. The length of the CDR3 is 15 residues. The V gene lost 4 bases and the J gene lost 4 bases, with 16 bases spanning the gap. The CDR3, as DNA: TGTGCCAGCAGCTCCTTAAGTCAGGGATTCTATGGCTACACCTTC. Translating gives CASSSLSQGFYGYTF.

V usage is TRBV6-1 and J usage is TRBJ1-2; 8 bases agree with TRBD1. Germline V gene sequence: CDR1 MNHNS, CDR2 SASEGT. V was pared by 1 base and J by 6 bases, with 7 bases of the junction left unmatched. The CDR3 extends over 15 amino acids. The DNA of the CDR3 is TGTGCCAGCAGTGAAGTTCCAGGGGGCAGGAATGGCTACACCTTC. Its translation is CASSEVPGGRNGYTF.

The chain links TRBV29-1 to TRBJ1-2; 9 nucleotides align to TRBD1. Germline CDR1 reads SQVTM; CDR2 reads ANQGSEA. This CDR3 region has 15 residues. Unmatched junction bases numbered 7, after V lost 1 base and J lost 4 bases. The CDR3 nucleotides read TGCAGCGTTGAAGTCGTTCCGACAGGGGGCTATGGCTACACCTTC. Amino acids: CSVEVVPTGGYGYTF.

The chain joins TRBV12-5 to TRBJ2-5; TRBD2 is a possible D gene (6 bases). Trimming pared 3 bases from V and 4 bases from J, leaving 15 bases between. Looked up from germline, CDR1 is LGHNT and CDR2 is FRNRAP. The CDR3 is 15 residues long. DNA of the CDR3: TGTGCTAGTGGTTTAAGGAGGGTTTCGGGAGAGACCCAGTACTTC. As protein: CASGLRRVSGETQYF.

The V call is TRBV28, the J call TRBJ2-1; D is perhaps TRBD1 (6 bases). V was trimmed by 6 bases and J by 7 bases, leaving 13 bases between them. In germline, CDR1 is MDHEN, CDR2 SYDVKM. This CDR3 is 13 amino acids long. CDR3 in DNA: TGTGCCAGCAGATCTCAGGGGAAAAATGAGCAGTTCTTC. It codes for CASRSQGKNEQFF.

The chain carries TRBV7-9 and TRBJ2-7, with 10 bases aligning to TRBD1. Per the germline V gene, CDR1 is SEHNR and CDR2 is FQNEAQ (reference sequence). V trimming: 5 bases; J trimming: 5 bases; junction bases outside the gene matches: 6. The CDR3 is 14 residues long. In DNA form, the CDR3 reads TGTGCCAGCAGCGGTCGGACAGGGGGGAACGAGCAGTACTTC. Its translation: CASSGRTGGNEQYF.

The rearrangement links TRBV7-6 to TRBJ2-3, with D uncertain. The V end lost 1 base, the J end lost 2 bases, and 7 bases lay between the germline ends. Germline V gives CDR1 SGHVS, CDR2 FNYEAQ. This CDR3 has 14 residues. CDR3 sequence (DNA): TGTGCCAGCAGCTTAGGGGCCCTCACAGATACGCAGTATTTT. Translated, it gives CASSLGALTDTQYF.

This chain links TRBV29-1 with TRBJ2-1; D not certain. This CDR3 is 11 amino acids long. The V end lost 1 base, the J end lost 9 bases, and 7 bases lay between the germline ends. CDR1 SQVTM and CDR2 ANQGSEA come from the germline V gene. The chain's CDR3 is CSVEVGGEQFF. For the CDR3, the DNA is TGCAGCGTTGAAGTAGGCGGTGAGCAGTTCTTC.

The rearrangement joins TRBV5-1 to TRBJ2-3; D is perhaps TRBD1 (6 bases). The CDR3 sequence is 16 residues long. The germline CDR1 and CDR2 sequences are SGHRS and YFSETQ. The V and J ends lost 2 bases and 5 bases respectively, with 18 bases between them. Written as DNA, the CDR3 is TGCGCCAGCAGCTTCCGGGACACGAAAAGCGGAGATACGCAGTATTTT. It specifies CASSFRDTKSGDTQYF.

This clone has just a few counts. The gene calls are TRBV6-5 and TRBJ2-7; 9 positions match TRBD1. Germline trimming cut 6 bases from V and 1 base from J; bases unmatched to any gene: 7. Germline CDR1 is MNHEY and CDR2 is SVGAGI. The CDR3 is 15 residues long. In nucleotides, the CDR3 is TGTGCCAGCAGCGCCGGGACAGGGAGATCCTACGAGCAGTACTTC. This sequence encodes CASSAGTGRSYEQYF.

In its sample, this clone was seen a few times. The chain is built from TRBV6-1 and TRBJ1-1; D gene unclear. The CDR3 runs to 14 residues. Trimming pared 3 bases from V and 1 base from J, leaving 9 bases between. Per the germline V gene, CDR1 is MNHNS and CDR2 is SASEGT. CDR3 residues: CASSDSSTNTEAFF. In DNA, the CDR3 is TGTGCCAGCAGTGATTCCTCTACGAACACTGAAGCTTTCTTT.

The chain links TRBV30 to TRBJ1-1, with D unclear. V was pared by 0 bases and J by 0 bases, with 5 bases between. Germline CDR1 reads GTSNPN; CDR2 reads SVGIG (reference sequence). The CDR3 is made up of 13 amino acids. Here the CDR3 reads CAWSVSVNTEAFF. The DNA of the CDR3 is TGTGCCTGGAGTGTATCTGTGAACACTGAAGCTTTCTTT.

This chain connects TRBV4-2 to TRBJ1-3, with D perhaps matching TRBD1 (5 bases). This CDR3 has 13 amino acids. Trimming took off 7 bases at V and 7 bases at J, with 14 bases between the two ends. Looked up from germline, CDR1 is LGHNA and CDR2 is YNFKEQ. The CDR3 is CASTSGLENTIYF. DNA for the CDR3: TGTGCCAGCACCTCAGGGTTAGAGAACACCATATATTTT.

J is TRBJ1-2 and V is TRBV14, with TRBD1 as a possible D gene (6 bases). Between the trimmed V and J ends, which lost 3 bases and 7 bases, there was a span of 21 bases. Germline V CDR1 and CDR2: SGHDN, FVKESK. This CDR3 is built from 16 residues. CDR3 protein: CASSHIDRSKESGYTF. The CDR3 bases are TGTGCCAGCAGCCATATCGACAGGTCTAAAGAAAGTGGCTACACCTTC.

The rearrangement links TRBV9 to TRBJ1-2; 9 nucleotides align to TRBD1. Trimming at V came to 4 bases and at J to 5 bases, leaving 9 bases not matched to a gene. The CDR3 length is 15 residues. The germline V gene encodes CDR1 SGDLS and CDR2 YYNGEE. The CDR3 coding sequence is TGTGCCAGCAGCCCACCGGGACAGGGCTTTTATGGCTACACCTTC. This gives the protein CASSPPGQGFYGYTF.

This chain joins TRBV7-9 and TRBJ1-1; D is unresolved. The CDR3 sequence is 13 residues long. Germline CDR1 and CDR2: SEHNR and FQNEAQ (reference sequence). V lost 5 bases to trimming and J lost 6 bases, with 13 bases between them. The CDR3 DNA sequence: TGTGCCAGCAGCCCCCAAGCGTCTTCTGAAGCTTTCTTT. It codes for CASSPQASSEAFF.

V and J are TRBV28 and TRBJ1-1; the D gene is possibly TRBD1 (5 bases). The CDR3 totals 14 residues. V shed 5 bases and J shed 1 base, with 11 bases lying between them. Germline CDR1 and CDR2: MDHEN and SYDVKM. In nucleotides, the CDR3 is TGTGCCAGCAGTCCTTTGACAGAGAACACTGAAGCTTTCTTT. Protein sequence: CASSPLTENTEAFF.

V is TRBV14 and J is TRBJ1-6; D is unclear. The CDR3 length is 15 residues. The V gene lost 1 base and the J gene lost 6 bases, with 10 bases spanning the gap. CDR1 and CDR2 (germline): SGHDN, FVKESK. The CDR3 protein is CASSQVQRSNSPLHF. The DNA for the CDR3 is TGTGCCAGCAGCCAAGTTCAGCGTTCTAATTCACCCCTCCACTTT.

V and J are TRBV7-2 and TRBJ2-1; 11 nucleotides line up with TRBD2. The trim removed 5 bases at V and 0 bases at J, leaving 9 bases unmatched. CDR1 is SGHTA and CDR2 is FQGNSA in the germline V gene. The CDR3 runs 18 residues. CDR3 nucleotides: TGTGCCAGCAGCCCTCCTAGCGGGGGGACGAGCTCCTACAATGAGCAGTTCTTC. It translates to CASSPPSGGTSSYNEQFF. Supplemented by reference TRBV7-2 and TRBJ2-1, the full variable domain reads GAGVSQSPSNKVTEKGKDVELRCDPISGHTALYWYRQSLGQGLEFLIYFQGNSAPDKSGLPSDRFSAERTGGSVSTLTIQRTQQEDSAVYLCASSPPSGGTSSYNEQFFGPGTRLTVL.

This clone was detected only a few times. The chain is built from TRBV7-9 and TRBJ2-2; no definite D call. Germline V gene data show CDR1 as SEHNR and CDR2 as FQNEAQ (reference sequence). This CDR3 has 14 residues. Trimming removed 1 base from V and 1 base from J, with 4 bases in between. The CDR3 sequence: CASSLDKNTGELFF. Here the CDR3 DNA reads TGTGCCAGCAGCTTAGACAAGAACACCGGGGAGCTGTTTTTT.

This rearrangement joins TRBV19 to TRBJ1-2; no clear D. The ends were cut back, 2 bases at V and 6 bases at J, with 7 bases in the middle. The CDR3 runs to 12 residues. Germline V gene lookup returns CDR1 LNHDA and CDR2 SQIVND (reference sequence). The CDR3 nucleotides read TGTGCCAGTAGTATAAGCTCTCATGGCTACACCTTC. Its protein is CASSISSHGYTF.